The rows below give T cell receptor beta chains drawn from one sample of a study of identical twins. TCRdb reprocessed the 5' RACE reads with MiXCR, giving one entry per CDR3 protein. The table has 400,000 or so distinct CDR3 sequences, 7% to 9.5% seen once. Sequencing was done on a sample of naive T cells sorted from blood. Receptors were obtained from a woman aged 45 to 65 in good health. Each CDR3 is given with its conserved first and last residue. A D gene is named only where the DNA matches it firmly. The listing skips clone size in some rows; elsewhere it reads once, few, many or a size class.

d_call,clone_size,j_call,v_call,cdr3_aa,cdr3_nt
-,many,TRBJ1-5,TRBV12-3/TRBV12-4,CASSLEAGQPQHF,TGTGCCAGCAGTTTAGAGGCAGGGCAGCCCCAGCATTTT
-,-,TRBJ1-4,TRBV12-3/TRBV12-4,CASRQLGNEKLFF,TGTGCCAGCAGACAGTTGGGGAATGAAAAACTGTTTTTT
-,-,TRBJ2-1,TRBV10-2,CASSDGVRSYNEQFF,TGCGCCAGCAGTGATGGCGTCCGCTCCTACAATGAGCAGTTCTTC
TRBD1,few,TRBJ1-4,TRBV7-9,CASSLFSGGDEKLFF,TGTGCCAGCAGCTTATTCTCAGGGGGCGATGAAAAACTGTTTTTT
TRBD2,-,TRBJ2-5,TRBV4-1,CASSQGGGRGGKTQYF,TGCGCCAGCAGCCAAGGGGGGGGGCGCGGGGGGAAGACCCAGTACTTC
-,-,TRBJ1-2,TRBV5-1,CASSFGSSLYGYTF,TGCGCCAGCAGCTTCGGTAGCAGCCTCTATGGCTACACCTTC
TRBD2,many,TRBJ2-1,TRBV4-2,CASTPLASGSDNEQFF,TGTGCCAGCACCCCTCTGGCTAGCGGGAGCGACAATGAGCAGTTCTTC
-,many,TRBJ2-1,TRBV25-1,CASSLGSREQFF,TGTGCCAGCAGTCTCGGGAGTCGTGAGCAGTTCTTC
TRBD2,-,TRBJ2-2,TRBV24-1,CATSDLTAGRGNTGELFF,TGTGCCACCAGTGATTTGACAGCGGGAAGGGGGAACACCGGGGAGCTGTTTTTT
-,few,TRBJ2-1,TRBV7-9,CASSLVLTEQFF,TGTGCCAGCAGCTTAGTACTGACCGAGCAGTTCTTC
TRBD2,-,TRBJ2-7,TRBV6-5,CATGYSGRDSYEQYF,TGTGCCACCGGATATAGCGGGAGGGATTCCTACGAGCAGTACTTC
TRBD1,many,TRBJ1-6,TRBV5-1,CASSSGQGLDSYNSPLHF,TGCGCCAGCAGCTCCGGACAGGGGTTGGACTCCTATAATTCACCCCTCCACTTT
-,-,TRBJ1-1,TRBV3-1,CASSLLGQSNTEAFF,TGTGCCAGCAGCCTTCTAGGACAGTCGAACACTGAAGCTTTCTTT
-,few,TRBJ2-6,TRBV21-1,CASCFLKSGANVLTF,TGTGCCAGCTGCTTCTTAAAATCTGGGGCCAACGTCCTGACTTTC
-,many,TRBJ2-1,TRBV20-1,CSARASTLGSFYNEQFF,TGCAGTGCTAGAGCCTCGACGTTAGGGAGCTTCTACAATGAGCAGTTCTTC
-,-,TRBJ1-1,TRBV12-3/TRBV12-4,CASSLSEGNTEAFF,TGTGCCAGCAGTTTGAGCGAAGGGAACACTGAAGCTTTCTTT
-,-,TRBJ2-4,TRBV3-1,CASSQNTENIQYF,TGTGCCAGCAGCCAAAACACTGAAAACATTCAGTACTTC
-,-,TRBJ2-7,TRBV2,CAALPKNSYEQYF,TGTGCCGCCCTCCCCAAGAACTCCTACGAGCAGTACTTC
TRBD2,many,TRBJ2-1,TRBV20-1,CSARDLAGNEQFF,TGCAGTGCTAGAGATCTAGCGGGCAATGAGCAGTTCTTC
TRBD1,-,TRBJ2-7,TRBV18,CAAKTGQGEGEQYF,TGTGCCGCCAAAACGGGACAGGGCGAGGGCGAGCAGTACTTC
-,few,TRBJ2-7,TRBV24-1,CATSDFRDGYEQYF,TGTGCCACCAGTGACTTCCGGGACGGCTACGAGCAGTACTTC
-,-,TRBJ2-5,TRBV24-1,CATSDQGQSKTQYF,TGTGCCACCAGTGATCAAGGACAGTCTAAGACCCAGTACTTC
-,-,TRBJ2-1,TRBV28,CASSLGFVLRGDNEQFF,TGTGCCAGCAGTTTAGGTTTTGTCCTCCGTGGCGACAATGAGCAGTTCTTC
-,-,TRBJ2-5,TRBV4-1,CASSQLRARETQYF,TGCGCCAGCAGCCAATTAAGGGCCCGGGAGACCCAGTACTTC
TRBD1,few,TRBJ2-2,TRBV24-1,CATSEGQVTGELFF,TGTGCCACCAGTGAAGGACAGGTCACCGGGGAGCTGTTTTTT
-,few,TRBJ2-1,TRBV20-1,CSARDQGDLSSYNEQFF,TGCAGTGCTAGAGATCAGGGCGACTTGAGCTCCTACAATGAGCAGTTCTTC
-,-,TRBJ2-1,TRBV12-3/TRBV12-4,CASSPPSGPYAEQFF,TGTGCCAGCAGCCCCCCTTCTGGTCCCTACGCTGAGCAGTTCTTC
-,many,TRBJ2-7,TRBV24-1,CATSSSYEQYF,TGTGCCACCAGTTCCTCCTACGAGCAGTACTTC
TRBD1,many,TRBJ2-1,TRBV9,CASSGPGQVGLEQFF,TGTGCCAGCAGCGGACCGGGACAGGTCGGCCTTGAGCAGTTCTTC
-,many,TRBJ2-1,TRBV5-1,CASSLGGNSYNEQFF,TGCGCCAGCAGCTTAGGGGGTAACTCCTACAATGAGCAGTTCTTC
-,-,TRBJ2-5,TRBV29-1,CSAPLNSKETQYF,TGCAGCGCTCCGCTTAATAGCAAAGAGACCCAGTACTTC
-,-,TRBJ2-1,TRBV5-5,CASSREIAPPEQFF,TGTGCCAGCAGCCGTGAAATAGCACCCCCTGAGCAGTTCTTC
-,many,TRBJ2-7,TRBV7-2,CASSQTSVVPYEQYF,TGTGCCAGCAGTCAAACATCGGTGGTTCCCTACGAGCAGTACTTC
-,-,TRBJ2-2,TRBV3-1,CASRREIPGVGELFF,TGTGCCAGCAGGAGGGAGATCCCAGGGGTCGGGGAGCTGTTTTTT
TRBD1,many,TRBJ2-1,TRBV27,CASSLSLQGMGQFF,TGTGCCAGCAGTTTATCATTACAGGGGATGGGGCAGTTCTTC
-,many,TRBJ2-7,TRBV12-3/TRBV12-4,CASSPLVRTVSYEQYF,TGTGCCAGCAGTCCGTTAGTTCGGACAGTCTCCTACGAGCAGTACTTC
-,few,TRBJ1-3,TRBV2,CASSFSTSRVNTIYF,TGTGCCAGCAGTTTTTCCACCAGCAGGGTAAACACCATATATTTT
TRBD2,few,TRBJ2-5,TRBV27,CASSSYAGVETQYF,TGTGCCAGCAGTTCCTATGCGGGAGTGGAGACCCAGTACTTC
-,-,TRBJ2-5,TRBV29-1,CSGWERETQYF,TGCAGCGGCTGGGAGAGAGAGACCCAGTACTTC
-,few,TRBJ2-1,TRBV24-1,CATSVGAGPNNEQFF,TGTGCCACCAGTGTCGGAGCAGGGCCAAACAATGAGCAGTTCTTC
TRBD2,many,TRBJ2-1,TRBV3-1,CASSQDLPSGRVFPYNEQFF,TGTGCCAGCAGCCAAGATCTTCCTAGCGGGAGAGTGTTCCCCTACAATGAGCAGTTCTTC
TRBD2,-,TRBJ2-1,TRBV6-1,CASSEVPSGSFNEQFF,TGTGCCAGCAGTGAAGTTCCTAGCGGGAGCTTCAATGAGCAGTTCTTC
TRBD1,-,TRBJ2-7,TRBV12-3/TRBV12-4,CASSSRQGIDEQYF,TGTGCCAGCAGCTCTCGACAGGGTATCGACGAGCAGTACTTC
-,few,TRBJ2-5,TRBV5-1,CASSYGSGETQYF,TGCGCCAGCAGCTACGGGAGTGGTGAGACCCAGTACTTC
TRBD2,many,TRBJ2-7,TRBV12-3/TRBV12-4,CASSPTSGRYEQYF,TGTGCCAGCAGTCCTACTAGCGGGCGCTACGAGCAGTACTTC
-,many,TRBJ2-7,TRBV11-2,CASSRAGLSFEQYF,TGTGCCAGCAGCCGGGCAGGGCTCAGTTTCGAGCAGTACTTC
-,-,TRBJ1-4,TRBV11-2,CASSFQGWNEKLFF,TGTGCCAGCAGCTTCCAGGGGTGGAATGAAAAACTGTTTTTT
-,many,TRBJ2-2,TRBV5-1,CASSLGSNTGELFF,TGCGCCAGCAGCTTAGGTTCGAACACCGGGGAGCTGTTTTTT
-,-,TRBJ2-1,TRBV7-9,CASSLVGADNEQFF,TGTGCCAGCAGCTTAGTTGGAGCGGACAATGAGCAGTTCTTC